This T cell receptor (beta chain) came from a study of blood T cell repertoires in COVID-19 (dated by TCRdb to about 2020). With regard to the full study: Samples from collaborators originated in the United States, Italy and Spain and spanned both the acute and convalescent phases of COVID-19. The material from the prospective study consisted of cDNA or gDNA derived from T cells, B-cell-depleted T cells, or PBMCs. The dataset comprised deeply sampled blood TCRbeta repertoires from subjects exposed to, actively infected with, or recovered from COVID-19. The repertoires were made available in a free public database intended to serve as a resource for research on the immune response to SARS-CoV-2. Samples came from the ongoing ImmuneRACE study (first 160 participants) plus 1,254 subjects from 6 global collaborators. A de-identified subject ID, COVID-19 status, age in years and sex were almost always included in the sample metadata. Where HLA class I and class II types were available, the types were taken from metadata supplied by the sample provider, not from assay-based typing. What the work shows at the level of the full study, not this receptor alone: How much clinical and demographic metadata was included differed by source and by participant, and the metadata was provided uncurated.

Counted from cysteine to phenylalanine, this CDR3 has 19 amino acids. Left in the record is the CDR3 DNA by itself, 57 bases read in frame from the first base. CDR1 SGHDN and CDR2 FVKESK were looked up in the germline V gene. At the junction V is shortened by 4 bases and J by 1 base; bases outside the gene matches: 8. Enrolling through a virtual design, the prospective study's participants ranged in age from roughly 18 to 89 years and lived across about two dozen United States geographic areas. To assign participants to cohorts, the prospective study relied on clinical history that participants themselves reported in a screening survey and a study questionnaire. For ImmuneRACE Cohort 3, a participant was defined as recovered based on two consecutive negative NP/OP PCR tests, clearance by a healthcare professional, or resolution of symptoms. Mobile phlebotomists in the prospective study collected whole blood, serum and a nasopharyngeal or oropharyngeal swab from every participant. Additional blood draws and questionnaires over an approximately two-month period could optionally be provided by prospective study participants. Before DNA extraction, prospective study blood samples were shipped either frozen or at room temperature.

As for this clone: Its cognate antigen has yet to be identified. No base-level quality is on record; no much larger clone is a single base apart.

TCRbeta CDR3 regions were amplified from genomic DNA by means of the immunoSEQ Assay, a bias-controlled multiplex PCR. In the source study's methods: The number of nucleated cells in each sample was estimated by amplification of reference gene primers within the assay. Sequence reads were collapsed and filtered to measure the absolute abundance of every unique TCRbeta CDR3 rearrangement. For each sample, productive Simpson clonality was calculated as the square root of Simpson's diversity index across productive rearrangements. Drawn from immuneACCESS, this table holds only the in-frame rearrangements with V and J called that TCRdb kept. Clones are partly lost; checked studies trace under half to an unresolved V gene and leave the rest unexplained. The DNA was the basis for D and trimming; V, J and clone size are from that table. For this sample the table gives approximately 220,000 clones, of which around 84% were detected only once. Roughly a sixth of the sample comes from the top ten.

This sequence was found in a man aged 40-50 years who had recovered from COVID-19. The V gene is TRBV14 and the J gene is TRBJ2-1, with 15 junctional bases fitting TRBD2. The sample was PBMCs or T cells enriched from blood (not recorded which). The CDR3 loop reads CASSPSPGLAGGSYNEQFF. The sequenced DNA: TGTGCCAGCAGCCCAAGTCCAGGACTAGCGGGAGGGTCCTACAATGAGCAGTTCTTC.